This TCR beta chain was profiled in a study of T cell responses to AZD1222 COVID-19 vaccine. This table comes from immunoSEQ multiplex PCR, and its TCRdb copy is limited to in-frame clones, with some not included. Here the sample spans approximately 120,000 clones, about 90% being singletons. The CDR3 is made up of 15 amino acids. The germline V gene encodes CDR1 SGHRS and CDR2 YFSETQ. V gave up 0 bases and J gave up 5 bases; unmatched junction bases: 3. This clone has just a few counts. Material: peripheral blood, obtained on day 0 of AZD1222 vaccination. The V and J genes are TRBV5-1 and TRBJ2-7; TRBD1 agrees at 12 bases. The source of this sequence is an adult in good health. The CDR3 sequence is CASSLVGTGGDEQYF. The CDR3 DNA reads as TGCGCCAGCAGCTTGGTAGGGACAGGGGGCGACGAGCAGTACTTC.